The 9 T cell receptor beta chains below all came from one sample that was sequenced in a study of vaccination effects on CD4 cells after COVID-19. No antigen is known for these receptors. Method: immunoSEQ multiplex PCR; TCRdb's copy keeps in-frame clones and lacks some. The table shows just under 75,000 clones, with roughly four fifths occurring only once. Investigators separated out CD4+ T cells once 10 days of culture had passed. All study participants received two doses of BNT162b2 or mRNA-1273 vaccine. The sample was CD4+ T cells from PBMCs cultured without peptide, taken after COVID-19 vaccination. These receptors came from a human donor who received a COVID-19 vaccine.

The J gene is TRBJ2-3, the V gene TRBV3-1 (or the pseudogene TRBV3-2); D uncertain. This CDR3 region has 13 residues. Germline V gene lookup returns CDR1 LGHDT and CDR2 YNNKEL (reference sequence). Trimming shortened V by 4 bases and J by 4 bases, and 9 bases separated the two germline ends. The CDR3 is CASSRTWADTQYF. The CDR3 bases are TGTGCCAGCAGCCGAACGTGGGCAGATACGCAGTATTTT.

The chain recombines TRBV21-1 with TRBJ2-7; TRBD1 is the table's D call, not checked against the DNA. TRBV21-1 is termed a pseudogene. This CDR3 is 12 amino acids long. CDR3 DNA sequence: TGTGCCGGAGGGGACAGTTCCTACGAGCAGTACGTC. Translating it yields CAGGDSSYEQYV.

The rearrangement joins TRBV5-8 to TRBJ1-1; 7 positions agree with TRBD1. Germline V gene data show CDR1 as SGHTS and CDR2 as YDEGEE. V lost 8 bases to trimming and J lost 0 bases; unmatched junction nucleotides: 13. The CDR3 length is 16 residues. CDR3 in amino acids: CASPHPPGQLNTEAFF. CDR3 bases: TGTGCCAGTCCTCACCCTCCGGGACAGCTGAACACTGAAGCTTTCTTT.

The CDR3 region has the DNA TGCGCCAGCAGCACCGGGACTCTTTACCGGGTGGATGAGCAGTTCTTC. Residues: CASSTGTLYRVDEQFF. J is TRBJ2-1 and V is TRBV5-1, with D tentatively TRBD2 (6 bases). The germline V gene has CDR1 SGHRS and CDR2 YFSETQ. V lost 4 bases and J lost 8, with 22 bases in between. The CDR3 loop spans 16 amino acids.

The CDR3 coding sequence is TGTGCCACCAGTGATTCCGCAGCTTACACAGATACGCAGTATTTT. This encodes CATSDSAAYTDTQYF. The V gene is TRBV24-1, the J gene TRBJ2-3; D uncertain. The CDR3 length is 15 residues. The V end lost 2 bases, the J end lost 2 bases, and 10 bases lay between the germline ends. Germline CDR1 is KGHDR and CDR2 is SFDVKD.

This clone was detected only once. The rearrangement joins TRBV5-8 to TRBJ1-2; D is ambiguous. Trimming left V 1 base short and J 4 bases short, with 11 bases between. Germline CDR1 and CDR2: SGHTS and YDEGEE. This CDR3 contains 14 residues. CDR3 residues: CASSLWTERYGYTF. CDR3 nucleotide sequence: TGTGCCAGCAGCTTGTGGACGGAACGCTATGGCTACACCTTC. Full variable domain (remainder filled in from reference TRBV5-8 and TRBJ1-2): EAGVTQSPTHLIKTRGQQATLRCSPISGHTSVYWYQQALGLGLQFLLWYDEGEERNRGNFPPRFSGRQFPNYSSELNVNALELEDSALYLCASSLWTERYGYTFGSGTRLTVV.

This sequence joins TRBV9 and TRBJ1-4, with D uncertain. The CDR3 consists of 13 residues. Trimming shortened V by 2 bases and J by 5 bases, and 7 bases separated the two germline ends. Germline V gives CDR1 SGDLS, CDR2 YYNGEE. DNA for the CDR3: TGTGCCAGCAGCGTTCTGCCGAATGAAAAACTGTTTTTT. Translation gives CASSVLPNEKLFF. Complete variable domain (other parts from reference TRBV9 and TRBJ1-4): DSGVTQTPKHLITATGQRVTLRCSPRSGDLSVYWYQQSLDQGLQFLIQYYNGEERAKGNILERFSAQQFPDLHSELNLSSLELGDSALYFCASSVLPNEKLFFGSGTQLSVL.

The V call is TRBV5-1, the J call TRBJ2-2, with TRBD2 matching over 10 bases. Germline CDR1 is SGHRS and CDR2 is YFSETQ. The CDR3 is made up of 17 amino acids. V shed 3 bases, J shed 1 base, and the junction held 6 bases outside the gene matches. The CDR3 spells CASSWMIAGGNTGELFF. CDR3 nucleotide sequence: TGCGCCAGCAGCTGGATGATAGCGGGGGGGAACACCGGGGAGCTGTTTTTT.

The CDR3 loop reads CSASKSGTGASNYGYTF. In nucleotides, the CDR3 is TGCAGTGCTAGTAAGTCCGGGACAGGGGCCTCCAACTATGGCTACACCTTC. The genes are TRBV20-1 and TRBJ1-2; TRBD1 aligns across 10 bases. Germline V gene sequence: CDR1 DFQATT, CDR2 SNEGSKA (reference sequence). J lost 2 bases, V lost 3 bases, and 12 bases had no gene match. This CDR3 comprises 17 residues.